This T cell receptor beta chain appears in the sequencing data of a study of blood T cell repertoires in COVID-19. Overall study context: The United States, Italy and Spain provided the acute and convalescent COVID-19 samples. The analysed material was cDNA or gDNA that came from T cells, B-cell-depleted T cells, or PBMCs.

Germline CDR1 reads WSHSY; CDR2 reads SAAADI. The CDR3 sequence is 13 residues long. The junction had 6 bases not matched to a gene; V was cut back by 9 bases and J by 10 bases. As processed by the authors: Reference gene primers were amplified, and this amplification served to estimate nucleated cell counts. TCRdb's table, derived via immunoSEQ multiplex PCR, lists solely in-frame clones and lacks some. V, J and clone size were drawn from that table, and D and trimming were deduced from the DNA. Of roughly 7,800 clones in the sample, about 90% were seen once. This TCR derives from a woman in her forties or fifties with active or convalescent COVID-19. The rearrangement joins TRBV10-2 to TRBJ2-1; 13 nucleotides agree with TRBD2. The source material was peripheral blood. The CDR3 DNA reads as TGCGCCAGTTGGACTAGCGGGAGAGGGGAGCAGTTCTTC. Translated: CASWTSGRGEQFF.